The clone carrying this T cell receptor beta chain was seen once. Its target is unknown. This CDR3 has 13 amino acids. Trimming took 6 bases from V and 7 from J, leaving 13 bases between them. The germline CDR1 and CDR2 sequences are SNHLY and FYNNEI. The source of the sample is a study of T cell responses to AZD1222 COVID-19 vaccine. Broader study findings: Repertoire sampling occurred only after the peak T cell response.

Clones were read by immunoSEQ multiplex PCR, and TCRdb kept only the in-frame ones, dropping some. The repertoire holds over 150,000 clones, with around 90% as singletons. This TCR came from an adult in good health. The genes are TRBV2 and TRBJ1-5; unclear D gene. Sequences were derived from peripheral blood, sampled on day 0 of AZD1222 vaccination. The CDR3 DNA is TGTGCCAGCAGCGTCAGGCGGGAACAGCCCCAGCATTTT. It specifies CASSVRREQPQHF.